These 14 T cell receptor beta chains were all obtained from the same sample, sequenced in a study of T cells in Graves' hyperthyroidism and ophthalmopathy. Amplified TCR beta CDR3 regions came from RNA transcripts. A set of HTBI primers served as the primers for a first-round RT-PCR of the TCR CDR3. TCRdb redid the calling of the multiplex PCR reads with MiXCR, one entry per CDR3 protein. The data hold 650,000 to 750,000 distinct CDR3 sequences, with 14% observed a single time. Sequencing was carried out using blood. The receptors shown here come from a young woman with Graves' hyperthyroidism.

This clonotype came up a few times. CDR3 sequence: CASSHTQRGETQYF. CDR3 sequence (DNA): TGTGCCAGCAGCCACACGCAACGGGGAGAGACCCAGTACTTC. The chain employs TRBV3-1 and TRBJ2-5; a possible D gene is TRBD2 (5 bases). This CDR3 region has 14 residues. Per germline, CDR1 LGHDT and CDR2 YNNKEL (reference sequence). Trimming took 3 bases from V and 4 from J, leaving 12 bases between them.

As for this clonotype: The CDR3 carries no conserved terminal phenylalanine or tryptophan, so it likely arises from a read error. This chain links TRBV7-9 with TRBJ2-7, with a possible D match to TRBD2 (6 bases). Germline CDR1 SEHNR, CDR2 FQNEAQ (reference sequence). The ends were cut back, 4 bases at V and 2 bases at J, with 12 bases in the middle. CDR3 length equals 14 residues. The CDR3 DNA reads TGTGCCAGCAGCTCTGAACGGGGGACCTACGAGCAGTACATC. The encoded protein is CASSSERGTYEQYI.

Only a few counts were recorded for this clonotype. This chain joins TRBV9 and TRBJ1-1; TRBD1 might be the D (6 bases). Germline V gene lookup returns CDR1 SGDLS and CDR2 YYNGEE. The CDR3 loop spans 15 amino acids. Trimming left V 6 bases short and J 0 bases short, with 15 bases between. CDR3: CASTRDTKMNTEAFF. The DNA of the CDR3 is TGTGCCAGCACCAGGGACACCAAGATGAACACTGAAGCTTTCTTT.

This clonotype has a handful of counts. The chain carries TRBV7-9 and TRBJ2-4; 10 nucleotides agree with TRBD2. This CDR3 contains 16 residues. The V gene end was trimmed by 1 base and the J gene end by 1 base; junction bases not matched to a gene: 1. Germline assignment: CDR1 SEHNR and CDR2 FQNEAQ (reference sequence). CDR3 DNA: TGTGCCAGCAGCTTAGGTAGCGGGAGGGCCAAAAACATTCAGTACTTC. Translating gives CASSLGSGRAKNIQYF.

This clonotype came up many times. The chain carries TRBV19 and TRBJ2-1; 11 bases match TRBD2. Germline trimming cut 3 bases from V and 4 bases from J; bases unmatched to any gene: 5. This CDR3 comprises 16 residues. Germline V lookup: CDR1 LNHDA, CDR2 SQIVND (reference sequence). The CDR3 sequence is CASSMGLAGGYNEQFF. The CDR3 DNA reads TGTGCCAGTAGTATGGGTCTAGCGGGAGGATACAATGAGCAGTTCTTC.

This clonotype occurred many times. The CDR3 reads CASSQVGGSETQYF. In DNA form, the CDR3 reads TGCGCCAGCAGCCAAGTGGGGGGGTCCGAGACCCAGTACTTC. The rearrangement uses TRBV4-1 and TRBJ2-5, with 7 bases identical to TRBD2. Trimming removed 1 base from V and 5 bases from J; junction bases left unmatched: 4. Germline V gives CDR1 MGHRA, CDR2 YSYEKL. The CDR3 has 14 residues.

This clonotype has ten or more counts. The J gene is TRBJ1-2, the V gene TRBV15; D possibly corresponds to TRBD1 (5 bases). The CDR3 runs to 13 residues. V lost 4 bases and J 7 bases, leaving 13 bases between the germline ends. CDR1 is LNHNV and CDR2 is YYDKDF in the germline V gene (reference sequence). Here the CDR3 reads CATSTTPGGGYTF. CDR3 nucleotide sequence: TGTGCCACCAGCACAACACCGGGGGGTGGCTACACCTTC.

This clonotype was counted only a few times. V gene TRBV7-9 combines with J gene TRBJ1-2, with TRBD1 matching over 10 bases. The CDR3 runs 17 residues. Germline CDR1 is SEHNR and CDR2 is FQNEAQ (reference sequence). The trim removed 5 bases at V and 6 bases at J, leaving 15 bases unmatched. The CDR3 loop reads CASSRPASTGGFDGYTF. The CDR3 bases are TGTGCCAGCAGCCGTCCCGCCTCGACAGGGGGCTTTGATGGCTACACCTTC.

This clonotype was recorded many times. This rearrangement joins TRBV28 to TRBJ2-3, with 9 bases lining up with TRBD2. J gave up 4 bases and V 6 bases, and 8 bases lay outside the gene matches. Germline V gives CDR1 MDHEN, CDR2 SYDVKM. CDR3 length equals 15 residues. CDR3 coding DNA: TGTGCCAGCAGACTAAGCGGGAGGAGAGCAGATACGCAGTATTTT. Its protein is CASRLSGRRADTQYF.

This clonotype was detected a few times. The V call is TRBV9, the J call TRBJ2-2; D unresolved. CDR1 SGDLS and CDR2 YYNGEE come from the germline V gene. V was pared by 3 bases and J by 8 bases, with 14 bases between. The length of the CDR3 is 14 residues. The CDR3 here is CASSETARVGELFF. In nucleotides, the CDR3 is TGTGCCAGCAGCGAGACGGCCCGTGTGGGGGAGCTGTTTTTT.

The chain carries TRBV20-1 and TRBJ2-7; perhaps D is TRBD1 or TRBD2 (5 bases each). V was cut by 0 bases and J by 6 bases, with 21 bases left in between. Germline V CDR1 and CDR2: DFQATT, SNEGSKA (reference sequence). This CDR3 is built from 16 residues. Here the CDR3 reads CSARDGLRDRTCEQYF. CDR3 DNA: TGCAGTGCTAGAGATGGTTTACGGGACCGAACCTGCGAGCAGTACTTC.

This clonotype was found a few times. The chain links TRBV7-2 to TRBJ2-1, with 9 nucleotides matching TRBD2. Per the germline V gene, CDR1 is SGHTA and CDR2 is FQGNSA. The V segment lost 5 bases and the J segment 3 bases; nucleotides outside the gene matches: 11. This CDR3 has 17 residues. DNA for the CDR3: TGTGCCAGCAGCGGGGGGCTAGCGGGAACACTCTACAATGAGCAGTTCTTC. It codes for CASSGGLAGTLYNEQFF.

This clonotype was counted ten times or more. The chain uses TRBV10-3 and TRBJ2-1; D might be TRBD1 (5 bases). Germline V gene lookup returns CDR1 ENHRY and CDR2 SYGVKD. The CDR3 has 13 amino acids. V gave up 6 bases and J gave up 5 bases, with 11 bases separating them. CDR3 region: CAISRVEDNEQFF. The CDR3 DNA reads as TGTGCCATCAGCAGGGTGGAAGACAATGAGCAGTTCTTC.

This clonotype was counted a few times. This chain connects TRBV20-1 to TRBJ2-7; D unclear. The V end was cut by 0 bases, the J end by 2 bases, with 17 bases between. Germline lookup yields CDR1 DFQATT and CDR2 SNEGSKA (reference sequence). The CDR3 totals 16 residues. As DNA, the CDR3 is TGCAGTGCTAGAGATAAAGGGCCTGGGTGGCCCTACGAGCAGTACTTC. Amino acids: CSARDKGPGWPYEQYF.